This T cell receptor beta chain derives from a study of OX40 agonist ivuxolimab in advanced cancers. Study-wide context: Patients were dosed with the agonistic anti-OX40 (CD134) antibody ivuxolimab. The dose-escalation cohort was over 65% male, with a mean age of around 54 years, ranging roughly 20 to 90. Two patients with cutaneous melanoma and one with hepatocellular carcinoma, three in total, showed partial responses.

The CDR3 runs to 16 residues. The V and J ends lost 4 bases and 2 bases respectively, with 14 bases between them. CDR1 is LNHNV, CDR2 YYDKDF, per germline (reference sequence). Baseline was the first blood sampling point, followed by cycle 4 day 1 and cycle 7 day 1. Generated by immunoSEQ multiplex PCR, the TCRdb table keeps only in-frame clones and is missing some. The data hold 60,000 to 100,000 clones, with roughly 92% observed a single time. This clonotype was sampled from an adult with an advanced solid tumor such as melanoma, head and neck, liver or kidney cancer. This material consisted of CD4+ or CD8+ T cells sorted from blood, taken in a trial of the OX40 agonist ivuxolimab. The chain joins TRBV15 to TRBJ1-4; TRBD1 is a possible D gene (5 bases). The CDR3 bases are TGTGCCACCAGCAACTTTCCTCGGGGGACTAATGAAAAACTGTTTTTT. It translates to CATSNFPRGTNEKLFF.